This TCR beta chain emerged from a study of human T cells and chemical hapten exposure. General study results and limits: Versus controls, expanded TCRs had significantly more large CDR3 similarity clusters.

In its sample, this clonotype was seen a few times. Antigen unknown. Deletions cut 4 bases from V and 7 bases from J, with 10 bases between. The CDR3 length is 12 residues. Per the germline V gene, CDR1 is LNHNV and CDR2 is YYDKDF (reference sequence). From the RACE reads, TCRdb called clonotypes with MiXCR, one entry per CDR3 protein. The sample includes roughly 360,000 distinct CDR3 sequences, more than 4.5% of them seen just once. As for time point: patch test 1, 2 weeks after DPC sensitization. Described treatment: therapeutic diphenylcyclopropenone sensitization with weekly scalp DPC. V is TRBV15 and J is TRBJ1-2; D gene unclear. This TCR was recovered from a woman aged 45-65 years with alopecia areata. Some clones in this sample may be carry-over from other donors' samples. Material: whole blood, obtained in connection with sensitization to the hapten diphenylcyclopropenone (DPC). The CDR3: CATSKEITGYTF. The CDR3 DNA reads TGTGCCACCAGCAAGGAAATTACTGGCTACACCTTC.